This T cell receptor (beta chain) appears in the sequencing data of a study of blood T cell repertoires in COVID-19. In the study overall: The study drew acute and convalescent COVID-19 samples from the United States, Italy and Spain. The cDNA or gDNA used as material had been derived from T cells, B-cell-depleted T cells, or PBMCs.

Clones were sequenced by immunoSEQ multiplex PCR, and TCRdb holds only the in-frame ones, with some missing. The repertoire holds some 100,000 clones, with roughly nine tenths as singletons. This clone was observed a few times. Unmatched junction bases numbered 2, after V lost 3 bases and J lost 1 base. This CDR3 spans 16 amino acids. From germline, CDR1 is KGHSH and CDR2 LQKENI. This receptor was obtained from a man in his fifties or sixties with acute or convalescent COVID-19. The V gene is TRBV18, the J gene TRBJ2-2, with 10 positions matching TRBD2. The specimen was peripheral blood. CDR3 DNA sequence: TGTGCCAGCTCACCGCGGACTAGCGGGAACACCGGGGAGCTGTTTTTT. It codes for CASSPRTSGNTGELFF.